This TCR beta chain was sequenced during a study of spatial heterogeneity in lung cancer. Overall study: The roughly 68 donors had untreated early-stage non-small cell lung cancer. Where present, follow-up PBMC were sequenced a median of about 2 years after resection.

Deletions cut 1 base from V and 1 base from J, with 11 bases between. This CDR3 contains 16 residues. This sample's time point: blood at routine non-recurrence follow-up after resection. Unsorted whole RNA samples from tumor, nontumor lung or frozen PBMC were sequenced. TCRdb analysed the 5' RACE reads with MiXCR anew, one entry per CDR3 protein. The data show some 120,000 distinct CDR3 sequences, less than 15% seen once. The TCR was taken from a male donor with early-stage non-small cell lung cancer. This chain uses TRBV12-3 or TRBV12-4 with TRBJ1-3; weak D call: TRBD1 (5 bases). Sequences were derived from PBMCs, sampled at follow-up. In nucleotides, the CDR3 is TGTGCCAGCAGTTTAGAAGCGACAGTTTCTGGAAACACCATATATTTT. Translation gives CASSLEATVSGNTIYF.